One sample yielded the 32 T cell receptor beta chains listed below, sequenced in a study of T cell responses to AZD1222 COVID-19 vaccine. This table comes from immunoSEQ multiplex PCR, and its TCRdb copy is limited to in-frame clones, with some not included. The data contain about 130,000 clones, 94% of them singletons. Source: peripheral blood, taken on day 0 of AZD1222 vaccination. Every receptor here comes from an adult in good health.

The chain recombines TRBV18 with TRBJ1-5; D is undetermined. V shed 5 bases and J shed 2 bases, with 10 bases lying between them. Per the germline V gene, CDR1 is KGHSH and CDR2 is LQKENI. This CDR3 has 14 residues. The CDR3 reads CASSNYGRNQPQHF. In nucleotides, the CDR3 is TGTGCCAGCTCAAATTATGGCCGCAATCAGCCCCAGCATTTT.

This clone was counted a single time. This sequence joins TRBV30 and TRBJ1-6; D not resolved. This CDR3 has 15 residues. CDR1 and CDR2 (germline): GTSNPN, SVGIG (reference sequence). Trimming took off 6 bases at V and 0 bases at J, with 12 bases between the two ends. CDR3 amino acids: CACGPMSSYNSPLHF. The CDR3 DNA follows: TGTGCCTGTGGTCCGATGAGCTCCTATAATTCACCCCTCCACTTT.

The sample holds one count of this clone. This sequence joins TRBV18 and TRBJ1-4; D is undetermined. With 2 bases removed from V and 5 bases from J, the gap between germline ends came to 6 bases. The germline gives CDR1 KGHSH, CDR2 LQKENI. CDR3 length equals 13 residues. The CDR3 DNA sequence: TGTGCCAGCTCACCATTAGGAAATGAAAAACTGTTTTTT. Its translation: CASSPLGNEKLFF. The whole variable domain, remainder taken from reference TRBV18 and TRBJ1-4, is NAGVMQNPRHLVRRRGQEARLRCSPMKGHSHVYWYRQLPEEGLKFMVYLQKENIIDESGMPKERFSAEFPKEGPSILRIQQVVRGDSAAYFCASSPLGNEKLFFGSGTQLSVL.

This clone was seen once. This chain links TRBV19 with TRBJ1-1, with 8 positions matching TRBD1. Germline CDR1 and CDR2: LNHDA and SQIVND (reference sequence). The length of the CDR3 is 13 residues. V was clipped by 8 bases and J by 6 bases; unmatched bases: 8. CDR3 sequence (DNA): TGTGCCAGTTCGGACAGGGAAGTCCCTGAAGCTTTCTTT. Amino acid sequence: CASSDREVPEAFF.

This CDR3 reads CASRPGQEEKLFF. DNA for the CDR3: TGTGCCAGCAGACCGGGACAGGAAGAAAAACTGTTTTTT. This chain joins TRBV28 and TRBJ1-4; 8 bases agree with TRBD1. The CDR3 has 13 amino acids. Germline loops: CDR1 MDHEN, CDR2 SYDVKM. Trimming at V came to 6 bases and at J to 8 bases, leaving 5 bases not matched to a gene. Using reference TRBV28 and TRBJ1-4 for the parts outside the CDR3, the full variable domain is DVKVTQSSRYLVKRTGEKVFLECVQDMDHENMFWYRQDPGLGLRLIYFSYDVKMKEKGDIPEGYSVSREKKERFSLILESASTNQTSMYLCASRPGQEEKLFFGSGTQLSVL.

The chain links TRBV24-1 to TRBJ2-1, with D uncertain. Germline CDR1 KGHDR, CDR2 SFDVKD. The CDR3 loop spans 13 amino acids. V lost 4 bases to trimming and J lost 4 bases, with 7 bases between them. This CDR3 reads CATSEWGYNEQFF. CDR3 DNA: TGTGCCACCAGTGAATGGGGATACAATGAGCAGTTCTTC.

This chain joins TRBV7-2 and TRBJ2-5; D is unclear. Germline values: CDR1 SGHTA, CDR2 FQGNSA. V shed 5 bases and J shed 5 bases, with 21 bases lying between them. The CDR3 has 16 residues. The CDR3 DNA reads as TGTGCCAGCAGCCCCGGAAGGTGGCACCTAGGGGAGACCCAGTACTTC. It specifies CASSPGRWHLGETQYF.

The CDR3 region is CASSLVGGPGTDTQYF. For the CDR3, the DNA is TGTGCCAGCAGCTTAGTTGGGGGGCCAGGGACAGATACGCAGTATTTT. The V call is TRBV7-6, the J call TRBJ2-3; D may correspond to TRBD1 or TRBD2 (6 bases each). Trimming removed 1 base at V and 3 bases at J, with 14 bases between. The CDR3 is made up of 16 amino acids. CDR1 is SGHVS and CDR2 is FNYEAQ in the germline V gene.

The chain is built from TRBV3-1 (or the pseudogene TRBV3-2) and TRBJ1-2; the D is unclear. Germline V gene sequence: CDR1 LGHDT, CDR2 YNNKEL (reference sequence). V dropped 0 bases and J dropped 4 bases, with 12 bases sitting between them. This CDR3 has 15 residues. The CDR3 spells CASSQEGKNTYGYTF. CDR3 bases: TGTGCCAGCAGCCAAGAGGGAAAGAATACCTATGGCTACACCTTC.

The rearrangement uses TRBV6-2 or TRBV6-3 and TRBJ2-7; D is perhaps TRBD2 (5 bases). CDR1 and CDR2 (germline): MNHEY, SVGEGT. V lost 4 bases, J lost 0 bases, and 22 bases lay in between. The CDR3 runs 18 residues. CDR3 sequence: CASSLSGLIPKISYEQYF. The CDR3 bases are TGTGCCAGCAGTTTATCCGGACTTATACCCAAAATCTCCTACGAGCAGTACTTC.

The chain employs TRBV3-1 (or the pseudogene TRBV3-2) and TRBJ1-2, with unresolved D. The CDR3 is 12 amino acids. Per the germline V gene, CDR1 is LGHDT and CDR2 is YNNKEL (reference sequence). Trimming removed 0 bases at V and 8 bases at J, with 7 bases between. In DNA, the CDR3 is TGTGCCAGCAGCCAAGACAGCTCGGGCTACACCTTC. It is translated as CASSQDSSGYTF.

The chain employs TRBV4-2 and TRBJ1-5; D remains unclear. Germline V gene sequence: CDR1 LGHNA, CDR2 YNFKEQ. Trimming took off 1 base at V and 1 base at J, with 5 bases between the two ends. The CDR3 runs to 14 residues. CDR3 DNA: TGTGCCAGCAGCCAAGCCTTGAGCAATCAGCCCCAGCATTTT. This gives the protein CASSQALSNQPQHF.

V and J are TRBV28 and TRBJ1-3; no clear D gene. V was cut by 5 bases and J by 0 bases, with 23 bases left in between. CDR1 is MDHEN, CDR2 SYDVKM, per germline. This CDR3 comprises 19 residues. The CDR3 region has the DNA TGTGCCAGCAGTCCCTGGGTCGCGGGAATGTGGGGCTCTGGAAACACCATATATTTT. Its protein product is CASSPWVAGMWGSGNTIYF.

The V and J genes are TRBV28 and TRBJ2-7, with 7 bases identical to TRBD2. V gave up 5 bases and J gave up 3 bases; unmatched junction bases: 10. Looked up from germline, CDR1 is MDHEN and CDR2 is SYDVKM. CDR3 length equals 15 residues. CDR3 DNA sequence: TGTGCCAGCAGTCCCCCTGGCGGGAGTGTCTACGAGCAGTACTTC. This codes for CASSPPGGSVYEQYF.

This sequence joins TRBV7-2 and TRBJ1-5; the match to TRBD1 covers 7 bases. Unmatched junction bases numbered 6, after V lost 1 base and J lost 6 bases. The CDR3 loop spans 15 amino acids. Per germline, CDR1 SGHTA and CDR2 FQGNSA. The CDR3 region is CASSLGGGGVQPQHF. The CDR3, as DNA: TGTGCCAGCAGCTTAGGGGGAGGGGGCGTTCAGCCCCAGCATTTT. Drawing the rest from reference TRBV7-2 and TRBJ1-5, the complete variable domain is GAGVSQSPSNKVTEKGKDVELRCDPISGHTALYWYRQSLGQGLEFLIYFQGNSAPDKSGLPSDRFSAERTGGSVSTLTIQRTQQEDSAVYLCASSLGGGGVQPQHFGDGTRLSIL.

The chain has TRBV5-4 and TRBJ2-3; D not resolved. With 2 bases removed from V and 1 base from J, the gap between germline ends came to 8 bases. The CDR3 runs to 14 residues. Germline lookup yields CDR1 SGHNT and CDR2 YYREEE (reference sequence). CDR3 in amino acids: CASSFGTGTDTQYF. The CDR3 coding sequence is TGTGCCAGCAGCTTTGGAACAGGCACAGATACGCAGTATTTT.

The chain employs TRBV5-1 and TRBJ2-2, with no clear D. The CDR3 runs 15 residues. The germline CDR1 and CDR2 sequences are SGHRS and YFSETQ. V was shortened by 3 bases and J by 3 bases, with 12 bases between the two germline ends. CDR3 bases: TGCGCCAGCAGCTCGTCGTCGGCGGACACCGGGGAGCTGTTTTTT. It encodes CASSSSSADTGELFF.

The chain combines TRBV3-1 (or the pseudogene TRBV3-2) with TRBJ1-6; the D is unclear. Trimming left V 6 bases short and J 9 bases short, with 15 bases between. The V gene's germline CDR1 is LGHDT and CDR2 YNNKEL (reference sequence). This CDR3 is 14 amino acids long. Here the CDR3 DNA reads TGTGCCAGCAGAGCTGGCGTGTTCGGTTCACCCCTCCACTTT. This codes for CASRAGVFGSPLHF.

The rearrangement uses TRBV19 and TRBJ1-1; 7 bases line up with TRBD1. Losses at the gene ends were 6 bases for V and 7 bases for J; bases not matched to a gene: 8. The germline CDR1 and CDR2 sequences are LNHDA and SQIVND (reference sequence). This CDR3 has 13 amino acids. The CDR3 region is CASRTGASSEAFF. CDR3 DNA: TGTGCCAGTAGAACAGGGGCGTCAAGTGAAGCTTTCTTT. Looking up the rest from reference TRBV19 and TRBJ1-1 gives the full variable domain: DGGITQSPKYLFRKEGQNVTLSCEQNLNHDAMYWYRQDPGQGLRLIYYSQIVNDFQKGDIAEGYSVSREKKESFPLTVTSAQKNPTAFYLCASRTGASSEAFFGQGTRLTVV.

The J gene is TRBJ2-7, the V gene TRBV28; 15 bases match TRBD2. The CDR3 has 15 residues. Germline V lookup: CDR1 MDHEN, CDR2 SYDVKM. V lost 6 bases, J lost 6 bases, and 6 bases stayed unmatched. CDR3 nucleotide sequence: TGTGCCAGCAGGGACCGGACTAGCGGGAGGGTCGAGCAGTACTTC. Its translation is CASRDRTSGRVEQYF. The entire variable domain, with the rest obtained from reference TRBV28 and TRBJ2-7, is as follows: DVKVTQSSRYLVKRTGEKVFLECVQDMDHENMFWYRQDPGLGLRLIYFSYDVKMKEKGDIPEGYSVSREKKERFSLILESASTNQTSMYLCASRDRTSGRVEQYFGPGTRLTVT.

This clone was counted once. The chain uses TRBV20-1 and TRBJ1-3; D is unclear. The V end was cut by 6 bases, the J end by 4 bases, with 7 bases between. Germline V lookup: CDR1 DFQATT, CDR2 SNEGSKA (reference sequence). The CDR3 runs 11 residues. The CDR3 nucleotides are TGCAGTGCGCCCAACGGAAACACCATATATTTT. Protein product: CSAPNGNTIYF.

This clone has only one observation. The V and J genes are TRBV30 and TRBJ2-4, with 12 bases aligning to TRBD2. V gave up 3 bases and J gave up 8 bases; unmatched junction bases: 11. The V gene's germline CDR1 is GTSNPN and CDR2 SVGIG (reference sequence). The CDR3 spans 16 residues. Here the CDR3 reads CAWSIGLAGSRDIQYF. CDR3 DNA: TGTGCCTGGAGCATAGGACTAGCGGGATCACGAGACATTCAGTACTTC.

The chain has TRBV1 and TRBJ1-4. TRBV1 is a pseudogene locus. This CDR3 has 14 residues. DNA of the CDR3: TGCACCAGCAGCCAACCTAAATATAATGAAAAACTGTTTTTT. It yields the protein CTSSQPKYNEKLFF.

The CDR3 DNA reads as TGTGCCAGTAGTTCACCTACAGGGGGTGATGGCGAAAAACTGTTTTTT. This sequence encodes CASSSPTGGDGEKLFF. The rearrangement links TRBV19 to TRBJ1-4; 8 bases line up with TRBD1. The germline V gene has CDR1 LNHDA and CDR2 SQIVND (reference sequence). After removal of 5 bases from V and 8 bases from J, the junction contained 13 bases not matched to a gene. There are 16 residues in the CDR3. The whole variable domain, filled in from reference TRBV19 and TRBJ1-4, reads DGGITQSPKYLFRKEGQNVTLSCEQNLNHDAMYWYRQDPGQGLRLIYYSQIVNDFQKGDIAEGYSVSREKKESFPLTVTSAQKNPTAFYLCASSSPTGGDGEKLFFGSGTQLSVL.

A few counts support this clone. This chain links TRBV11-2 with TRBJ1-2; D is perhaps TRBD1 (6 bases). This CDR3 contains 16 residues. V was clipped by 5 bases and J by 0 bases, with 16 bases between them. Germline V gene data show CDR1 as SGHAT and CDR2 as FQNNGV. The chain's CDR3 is CASSIHAGTPNYGYTF. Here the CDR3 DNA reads TGTGCCAGCAGCATACACGCCGGGACACCTAACTATGGCTACACCTTC.

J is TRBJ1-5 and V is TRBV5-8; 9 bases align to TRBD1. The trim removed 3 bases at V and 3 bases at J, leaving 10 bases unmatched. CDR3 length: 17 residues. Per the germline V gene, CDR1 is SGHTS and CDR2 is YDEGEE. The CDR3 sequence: CASSSGQGGVYNQPQHF. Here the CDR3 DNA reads TGTGCCAGCAGCTCGGGACAGGGTGGGGTTTACAATCAGCCCCAGCATTTT.

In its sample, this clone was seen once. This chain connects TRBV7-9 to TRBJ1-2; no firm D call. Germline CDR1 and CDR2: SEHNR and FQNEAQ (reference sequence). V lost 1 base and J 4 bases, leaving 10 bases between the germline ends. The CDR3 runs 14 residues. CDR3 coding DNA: TGTGCCAGCAGCTTAGAACAGAACTTCTATGGCTACACCTTC. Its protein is CASSLEQNFYGYTF.

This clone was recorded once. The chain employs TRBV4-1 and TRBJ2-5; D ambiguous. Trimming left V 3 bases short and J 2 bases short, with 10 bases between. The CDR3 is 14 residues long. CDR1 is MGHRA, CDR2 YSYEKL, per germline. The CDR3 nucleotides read TGCGCCAGCAGCCAGGGAAAGGGTCAAGAGACCCAGTACTTC. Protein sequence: CASSQGKGQETQYF.

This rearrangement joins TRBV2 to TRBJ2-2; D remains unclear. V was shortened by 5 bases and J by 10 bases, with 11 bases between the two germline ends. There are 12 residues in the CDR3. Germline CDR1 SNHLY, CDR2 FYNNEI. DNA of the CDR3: TGTGCCAGCAGTAAGGAATACGAGGAGCTGTTTTTT. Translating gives CASSKEYEELFF. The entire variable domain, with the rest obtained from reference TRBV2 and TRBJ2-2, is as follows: EPEVTQTPSHQVTQMGQEVILRCVPISNHLYFYWYRQILGQKVEFLVSFYNNEISEKSEIFDDQFSVERPDGSNFTLKIRSTKLEDSAMYFCASSKEYEELFFGEGSRLTVL.

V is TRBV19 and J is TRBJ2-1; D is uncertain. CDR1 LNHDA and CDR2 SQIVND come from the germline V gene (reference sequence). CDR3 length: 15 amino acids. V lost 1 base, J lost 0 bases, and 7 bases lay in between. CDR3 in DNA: TGTGCCAGTAGTATAGCGACTCACTCCTACAATGAGCAGTTCTTC. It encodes CASSIATHSYNEQFF.

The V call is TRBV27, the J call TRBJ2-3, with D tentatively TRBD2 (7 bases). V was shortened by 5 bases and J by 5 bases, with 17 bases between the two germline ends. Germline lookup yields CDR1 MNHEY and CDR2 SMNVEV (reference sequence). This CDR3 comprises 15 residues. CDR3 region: CASSPGAGVGDTQYF. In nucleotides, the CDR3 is TGTGCCAGCAGTCCAGGGGCGGGAGTTGGAGATACGCAGTATTTT.

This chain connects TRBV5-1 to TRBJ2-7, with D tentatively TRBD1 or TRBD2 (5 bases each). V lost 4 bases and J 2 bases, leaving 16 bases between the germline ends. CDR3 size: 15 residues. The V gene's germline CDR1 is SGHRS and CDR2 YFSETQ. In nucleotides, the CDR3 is TGCGCCAGCAGCCCCTCCCAGGGAGTTCCCTACGAGCAGTACTTC. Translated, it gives CASSPSQGVPYEQYF.